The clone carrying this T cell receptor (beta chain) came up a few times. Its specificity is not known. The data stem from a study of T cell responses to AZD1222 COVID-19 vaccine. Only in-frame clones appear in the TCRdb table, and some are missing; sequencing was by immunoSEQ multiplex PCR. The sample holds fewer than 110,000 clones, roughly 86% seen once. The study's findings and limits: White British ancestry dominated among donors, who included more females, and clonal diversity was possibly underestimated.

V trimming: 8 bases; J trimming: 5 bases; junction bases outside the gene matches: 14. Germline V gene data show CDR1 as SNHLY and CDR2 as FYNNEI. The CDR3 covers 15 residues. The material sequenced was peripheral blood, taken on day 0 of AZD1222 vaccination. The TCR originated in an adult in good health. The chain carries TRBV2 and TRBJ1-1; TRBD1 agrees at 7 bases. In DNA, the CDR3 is TGTGCCAGCGCCAAGGAAGGGACAGAAAGGACTGAAGCTTTCTTT. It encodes CASAKEGTERTEAFF. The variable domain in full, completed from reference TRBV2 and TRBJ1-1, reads EPEVTQTPSHQVTQMGQEVILRCVPISNHLYFYWYRQILGQKVEFLVSFYNNEISEKSEIFDDQFSVERPDGSNFTLKIRSTKLEDSAMYFCASAKEGTERTEAFFGQGTRLTVV.